Presented here are 11 T cell receptor beta chains from one specimen sequenced in a study of T cell responses to AZD1222 COVID-19 vaccine. The protocol was immunoSEQ multiplex PCR, while the TCRdb copy is restricted to in-frame clones and leaves out a portion. In the table there are approximately 150,000 clones, around 92% of which are singletons. Here the sequenced sample was peripheral blood, taken 28 days after the second AZD1222 dose. These receptors originate from an adult who received the AZD1222 COVID-19 vaccine.

The chain carries TRBV6-4 and TRBJ1-5; no clear D gene. The V gene lost 0 bases and the J gene lost 3 bases, with 3 bases spanning the gap. The length of the CDR3 is 13 residues. Looked up from germline, CDR1 is MRHNA and CDR2 is SNTAGT. CDR3: CASSDSPNQPQHF. The DNA for the CDR3 is TGTGCCAGCAGTGACTCCCCCAATCAGCCCCAGCATTTT.

This clone was seen a single time. The chain carries TRBV27 and TRBJ1-2; D unresolved. CDR1 is MNHEY, CDR2 SMNVEV, per germline (reference sequence). Trimming removed 0 bases from V and 2 bases from J, with 13 bases in between. The CDR3 runs to 16 residues. CDR3 protein: CASSLSMRLTNYGYTF. CDR3 sequence (DNA): TGTGCCAGCAGTTTATCGATGCGCCTGACGAACTATGGCTACACCTTC.

The chain uses TRBV21-1 and TRBJ1-3; TRBD1, the table's D call, lacks a check against the DNA. TRBV21-1 is described as a pseudogene. This CDR3 is built from 16 residues. CDR3 in amino acids: CASSIRDNRSGNTIYF. CDR3 bases: TGTGCCAGCAGCATTCGGGACAACCGCTCTGGAAACACCATATATTTT.

V gene TRBV27 combines with J gene TRBJ1-6; TRBD1 is a possible D gene (5 bases). Trimming cost V 5 bases and J 4 bases, with 12 bases left between them. CDR1 and CDR2 (germline): MNHEY, SMNVEV (reference sequence). The CDR3 extends over 15 amino acids. The CDR3 DNA reads as TGTGCCAGCAGTACCCAGGGAAAGTATAATTCACCCCTCCACTTT. Translated, it gives CASSTQGKYNSPLHF.

The rearrangement uses TRBV25-1 and TRBJ1-1; 8 bases line up with TRBD1. Germline assignment: CDR1 MGHDK and CDR2 SYGVNS. The CDR3 runs to 13 residues. V lost 6 bases, J lost 5 bases, and 5 bases stayed unmatched. The CDR3, as DNA: TGTGCCAGCAGGCCCACAGGGGGAACTGAAGCTTTCTTT. Translating gives CASRPTGGTEAFF.

This chain connects TRBV5-1 to TRBJ1-2, with 10 nucleotides matching TRBD1. Germline loops: CDR1 SGHRS, CDR2 YFSETQ. CDR3 length equals 14 residues. The J segment lost 7 bases and the V segment lost 4 bases, leaving 7 bases of the junction unmatched. The CDR3 region has the DNA TGCGCCAGCAGCCGCGGGACAGGGGCTGGTGGCTACACCTTC. Protein: CASSRGTGAGGYTF. The full variable domain, its missing parts supplied by reference TRBV5-1 and TRBJ1-2, is KAGVTQTPRYLIKTRGQQVTLSCSPISGHRSVSWYQQTPGQGLQFLFEYFSETQRNKGNFPGRFSGRQFSNSRSEMNVSTLELGDSALYLCASSRGTGAGGYTFGSGTRLTVV.

The chain carries TRBV5-1 and TRBJ2-3, with D possibly matching TRBD2 (5 bases). This CDR3 spans 14 amino acids. V was shortened by 0 bases and J by 2 bases, with 7 bases between the two germline ends. Germline V gene sequence: CDR1 SGHRS, CDR2 YFSETQ. The CDR3 protein is CASSLEDSTDTQYF. CDR3 bases: TGCGCCAGCAGCTTGGAGGACTCCACAGATACGCAGTATTTT.

J is TRBJ1-1 and V is TRBV5-1; 7 bases match TRBD1. Germline CDR1 reads SGHRS; CDR2 reads YFSETQ. V dropped 2 bases and J dropped 1; count of bases not matched to a gene: 2. The CDR3 sequence is 14 residues long. CDR3 in amino acids: CASSFTGENTEAFF. The CDR3, as DNA: TGCGCCAGCAGCTTCACAGGGGAGAACACTGAAGCTTTCTTT.

This clone was picked up a small number of times. As DNA, the CDR3 is TGCGCCAGCAGCTTGGCTGGGACCGGACAAAACTATGGCTACACCTTC. This sequence encodes CASSLAGTGQNYGYTF. The chain carries TRBV5-1 and TRBJ1-2; possible D gene TRBD1, 5 bases. Trimming took 0 bases from V and 2 from J, leaving 14 bases between them. The CDR3 spans 16 residues. Germline V gene data show CDR1 as SGHRS and CDR2 as YFSETQ.

This chain uses TRBV14 with TRBJ2-2, with D possibly being TRBD1 (6 bases). This CDR3 contains 16 residues. Trimming took 1 base from V and 7 from J, leaving 16 bases between them. Germline V gene sequence: CDR1 SGHDN, CDR2 FVKESK. For the CDR3, the DNA is TGTGCCAGCAGCCAAGGTACAGGGAAAGGAATCGGGGAGCTGTTTTTT. It yields the protein CASSQGTGKGIGELFF.

This clone was seen just once. The genes are TRBV12-3 or TRBV12-4 and TRBJ1-6; D may be TRBD1 (6 bases). The CDR3 loop spans 12 amino acids. V was pared by 6 bases and J by 13 bases, with 13 bases between. The CDR3 bases are TGTGCCAGCAGACCTATTACAGGGCCCCTCCACTTT. This codes for CASRPITGPLHF.